This T cell receptor beta chain was sequenced in a study of blood T cell repertoires in COVID-19. About the research overall: In each case, the material was cDNA or gDNA derived from T cells, B-cell-depleted T cells, or PBMCs.

The CDR3 totals 16 residues. Germline V CDR1 and CDR2: MNHEY, SMNVEV (reference sequence). The V gene lost 5 bases and the J gene lost 2 bases, with 13 bases spanning the gap. Original analysis: Amplification of reference gene primers provided the estimated nucleated cell counts. TCRdb keeps only in-frame clones here, not all; method: immunoSEQ multiplex PCR. The DNA was the basis for D and trimming; V, J and clone size are from that table. The sample yields about 150,000 clones, around nine tenths seen once. The receptor was isolated from a woman between 70 and 85 years old with acute or convalescent COVID-19. Sequencing was performed on peripheral blood. V is TRBV27 and J is TRBJ2-6, with a possible D match to TRBD2 (6 bases). Here the CDR3 DNA reads TGTGCCAGCAGTCCGGGGGATAGAGCTGGGGCCAACGTCCTGACTTTC. This translates into CASSPGDRAGANVLTF.